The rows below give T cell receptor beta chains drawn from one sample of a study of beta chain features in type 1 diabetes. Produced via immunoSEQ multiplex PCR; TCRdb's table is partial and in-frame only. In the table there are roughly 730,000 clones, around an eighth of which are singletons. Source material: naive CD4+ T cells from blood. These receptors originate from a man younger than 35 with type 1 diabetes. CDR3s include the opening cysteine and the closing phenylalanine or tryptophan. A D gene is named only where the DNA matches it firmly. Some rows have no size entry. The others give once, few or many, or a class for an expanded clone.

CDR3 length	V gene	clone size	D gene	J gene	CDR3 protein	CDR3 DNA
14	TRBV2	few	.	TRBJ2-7	CASSDWGSGYEQYF	TGTGCCAGCAGTGATTGGGGGTCTGGCTACGAGCAGTACTTC
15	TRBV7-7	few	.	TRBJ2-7	CASSPGQADAYEQYF	TGTGCTAGCAGCCCGGGACAAGCGGACGCCTACGAGCAGTACTTC
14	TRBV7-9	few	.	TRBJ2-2	CASSPQANTGELFF	TGTGCCAGCAGCCCTCAGGCAAACACCGGGGAGCTGTTTTTT
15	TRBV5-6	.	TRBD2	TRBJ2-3	CASSLLAGAGDTQYF	TGTGCCAGCAGCTTACTAGCGGGGGCAGGGGATACGCAGTATTTT
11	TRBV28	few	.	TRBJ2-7	CASGNVDEQYF	TGTGCCAGCGGGAACGTGGACGAGCAGTACTTC
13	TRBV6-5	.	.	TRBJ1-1	CASRDPTNTEAFF	TGTGCCAGCAGGGACCCGACCAACACTGAAGCTTTCTTT
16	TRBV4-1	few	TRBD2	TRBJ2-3	CASSQVAGGSTDTQYF	TGCGCCAGCAGCCAGGTAGCGGGGGGGAGCACAGATACGCAGTATTTT
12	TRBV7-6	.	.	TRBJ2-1	CASSFWGNEQFF	TGTGCCAGCAGCTTCTGGGGCAATGAGCAGTTCTTC
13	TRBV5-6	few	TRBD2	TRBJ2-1	CASSLVGGNEQFF	TGTGCCAGCAGCTTGGTCGGGGGGAACGAGCAGTTCTTC
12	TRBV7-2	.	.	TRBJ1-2	CASSFQGYGYTF	TGTGCCAGCAGCTTTCAAGGATATGGCTACACCTTC
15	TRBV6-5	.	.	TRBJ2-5	CASSPPGEGRQTQYF	TGTGCCAGCAGCCCACCGGGCGAGGGAAGACAGACCCAGTACTTC
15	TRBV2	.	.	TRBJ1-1	CASSESGVMNTEAFF	TGTGCCAGCAGTGAATCAGGGGTCATGAACACTGAAGCTTTCTTT
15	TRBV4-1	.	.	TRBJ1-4	CASSSDTTTNEKLFF	TGCGCCAGCAGCTCCGACACAACAACTAATGAAAAACTGTTTTTT
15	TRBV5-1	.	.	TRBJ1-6	CASSLMTGILSPLHF	TGCGCCAGCAGCCTAATGACAGGAATTCTCTCACCCCTCCACTTT
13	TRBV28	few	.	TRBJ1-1	CASSLFRDTEAFF	TGTGCCAGCAGTTTATTCAGAGACACTGAAGCTTTCTTT
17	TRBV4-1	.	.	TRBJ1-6	CASSQGPSRGLNSPLHF	TGCGCCAGCAGCCAAGGACCCTCACGAGGGCTAAATTCACCCCTCCACTTT
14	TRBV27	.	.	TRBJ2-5	CASSFWSDQETQYF	TGTGCCAGCAGTTTCTGGTCGGACCAAGAGACCCAGTACTTC
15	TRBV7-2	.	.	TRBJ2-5	CASSSTPHAQETQYF	TGTGCCAGCAGCTCGACCCCTCACGCCCAAGAGACCCAGTACTTC
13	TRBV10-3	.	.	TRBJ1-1	CAISGTVNTEAFF	TGTGCCATCAGTGGGACAGTTAACACTGAAGCTTTCTTT
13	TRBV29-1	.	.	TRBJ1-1	CSVDRGGNTEAFF	TGCAGCGTTGACAGGGGCGGTAACACTGAAGCTTTCTTT
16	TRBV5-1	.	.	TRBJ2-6	CASQPAGKTGANVLTF	TGCGCCAGCCAGCCCGCGGGGAAAACTGGGGCCAACGTCCTGACTTTC
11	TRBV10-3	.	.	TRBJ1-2	CAISEGGGYTF	TGTGCCATCAGCGAAGGGGGTGGCTACACCTTC
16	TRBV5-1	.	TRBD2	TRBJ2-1	CASSSTLAGGRNEQFF	TGCGCCAGCAGCTCTACATTAGCGGGGGGCCGAAATGAGCAGTTCTTC
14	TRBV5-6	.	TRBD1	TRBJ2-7	CASVRGQGAYEQYF	TGTGCCAGCGTAAGGGGACAGGGGGCGTACGAGCAGTACTTC
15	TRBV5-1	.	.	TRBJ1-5	CASSPGGASNQPQHF	TGCGCCAGCAGCCCCGGTGGGGCGAGCAATCAGCCCCAGCATTTT
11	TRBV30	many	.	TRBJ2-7	CAWTKGSQQYF	TGTGCCTGGACTAAAGGATCCCAGCAGTACTTC
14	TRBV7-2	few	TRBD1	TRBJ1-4	CASSRDRGSEKLFF	TGTGCCAGCAGCCGGGACAGGGGAAGTGAAAAACTGTTTTTT
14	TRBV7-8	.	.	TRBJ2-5	CASSLAGPQETQYF	TGTGCCAGCAGCTTAGCCGGGCCCCAAGAGACCCAGTACTTC
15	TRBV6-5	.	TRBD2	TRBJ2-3	CASSYFSGGTDTQYF	TGTGCCAGCAGTTACTTTAGCGGGGGCACAGATACGCAGTATTTT
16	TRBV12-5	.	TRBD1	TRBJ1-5	CASGLRAGGLYQPQHF	TGTGCTAGTGGTTTGAGGGCAGGGGGTCTGTATCAGCCCCAGCATTTT
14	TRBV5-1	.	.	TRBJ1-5	CASSLGPVGEPQHF	TGCGCCAGCAGTCTAGGACCCGTAGGAGAGCCCCAGCATTTT
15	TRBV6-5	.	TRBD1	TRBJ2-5	CASSRQGAYQETQYF	TGTGCCAGCAGTCGACAGGGGGCTTATCAAGAGACCCAGTACTTC
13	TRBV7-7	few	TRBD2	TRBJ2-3	CASSLAGADTQYF	TGTGCTAGCAGCTTAGCGGGGGCAGATACGCAGTATTTT
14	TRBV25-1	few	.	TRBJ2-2	CASTRSPSTGELFF	TGTGCCAGCACTCGAAGCCCCTCCACCGGGGAGCTGTTTTTT
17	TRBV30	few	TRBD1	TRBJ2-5	CAWSTGDRGRIGETQYF	TGTGCCTGGAGTACAGGAGACAGGGGGCGCATCGGGGAGACCCAGTACTTC
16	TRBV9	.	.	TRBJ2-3	CASSFTGTAVTDTQYF	TGTGCCAGCAGCTTCACCGGGACTGCAGTCACAGATACGCAGTATTTT
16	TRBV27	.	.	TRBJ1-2	CASSSGQGGVPYGYTF	TGTGCCAGCAGTAGTGGACAAGGAGGTGTACCCTACGGCTACACCTTC
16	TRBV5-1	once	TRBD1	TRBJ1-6	CASSLEGASGASPLHF	TGCGCCAGCAGCTTGGAGGGGGCCTCGGGCGCATCACCCCTCCACTTT
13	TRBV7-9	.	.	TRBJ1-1	CASSSTRTAEAFF	TGTGCCAGCAGCTCTACCCGGACAGCTGAAGCTTTCTTT
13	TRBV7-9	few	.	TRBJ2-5	CASSLAGPETQYF	TGTGCCAGCAGCTTAGCCGGGCCCGAGACCCAGTACTTC
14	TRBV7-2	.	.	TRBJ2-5	CASSSLTSAETQYF	TGTGCCAGCAGCTCGTTGACTTCCGCGGAGACCCAGTACTTC
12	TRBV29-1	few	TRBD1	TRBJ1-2	CSVRTGAGGYTF	TGCAGCGTCAGGACAGGGGCTGGTGGCTACACCTTC
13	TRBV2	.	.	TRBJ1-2	CASISAGDYGYTF	TGTGCCAGCATCTCCGCAGGGGACTATGGCTACACCTTC
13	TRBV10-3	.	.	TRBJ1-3	CATGRTSGNTIYF	TGTGCCACCGGACGGACCTCTGGAAACACCATATATTTT
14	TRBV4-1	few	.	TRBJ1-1	CASSQGAKNTEAFF	TGCGCCAGCAGCCAAGGGGCCAAGAACACTGAAGCTTTCTTT
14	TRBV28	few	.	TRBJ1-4	CASGLQVLNEKLFF	TGTGCCAGCGGACTACAGGTCCTTAATGAAAAACTGTTTTTT
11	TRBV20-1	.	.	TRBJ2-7	CSWQGTYEQYF	TGCAGTTGGCAGGGGACCTACGAGCAGTACTTC
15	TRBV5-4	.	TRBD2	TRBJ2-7	CASSSGGGLLWEQYF	TGTGCCAGCAGCTCAGGCGGGGGGCTTCTGTGGGAGCAGTACTTC
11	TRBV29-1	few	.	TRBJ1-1	CSVGGDTEAFF	TGCAGCGTCGGGGGCGACACTGAAGCTTTCTTT
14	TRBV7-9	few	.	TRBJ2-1	CASSRSTGEDEQFF	TGTGCCAGCAGTCGATCGACAGGAGAAGATGAGCAGTTCTTC
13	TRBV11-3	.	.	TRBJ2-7	CASSSGTAYEQYF	TGTGCCAGCAGCTCAGGGACCGCCTACGAGCAGTACTTC
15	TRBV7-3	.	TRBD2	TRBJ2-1	CASSPTVGGAVEQFF	TGTGCCAGCAGCCCCACGGTCGGGGGGGCCGTTGAGCAGTTCTTC